This TCR beta chain was documented in a study of CD8+ T cells in alopecia areata. At the level of the study: Treatment of the treated patients consisted of oral tofacitinib, 5 to 10 mg twice daily. A 6-month period off drug followed tofacitinib, which lasted 6 to 18 months.

The V gene's germline CDR1 is GTSNPN and CDR2 SVGIG (reference sequence). The CDR3 runs 16 residues. V lost 0 bases to trimming and J lost 0 bases, with 12 bases between them. Indicated treatment: oral pan-JAK inhibitor, 5-10 mg twice daily. Isolated RNA was reverse transcribed into cDNA used as the sequencing template. Assay: immunoSEQ multiplex PCR; the TCRdb copy retains only in-frame clones and omits some. The data hold roughly 200,000 clones, with about 53% observed a single time. This clone was detected only a few times. The chain joins TRBV30 to TRBJ2-1; D is perhaps TRBD1 or TRBD2 (5 bases each). The receptor was isolated from a human donor with alopecia areata. Here the sequenced sample was CD8+ T cells sorted from blood, taken at week 24, from a patient treated with tofacitinib. CDR3 in amino acids: CAWSVVGASSYNEQFF. The CDR3 DNA follows: TGTGCCTGGAGTGTTGTCGGGGCTAGCTCCTACAATGAGCAGTTCTTC. The full variable domain, with the rest looked up from reference TRBV30 and TRBJ2-1, is SQTIHQWPATLVQPVGSPLSLECTVEGTSNPNLYWYRQAAGRGLQLLFYSVGIGQISSEVPQNLSASRPQDRQFILSSKKLLLSDSGFYLCAWSVVGASSYNEQFFGPGTRLTVL.